The present entry profiles one T cell receptor (beta chain) with its context. Its cognate antigen is unknown. The source of the sample is a study of T cell repertoires in cytomegalovirus infection. Study results and caveats: Frequencies of public TCR beta families were cumulated, and this identified carriers of CMV plus the relevant HLA.

The CDR3 totals 18 residues. V shed 2 bases and J 2 bases; nucleotides not matched to a gene: 11. The germline V gene encodes CDR1 MGHRA and CDR2 YSYEKL. TCRdb ran MiXCR on the reads and lists one entry per CDR3 protein. The sample lists over 95,000 distinct CDR3 sequences, 30% occurring once. This TCR came from a human donor in good health (CMV status not recorded). Some clones in this sample may be carry-over from other donors' samples. Material: CD8+ T cells from cultured PBMCs, obtained from culture after CMV antigen stimulation. The chain combines TRBV4-1 with TRBJ1-2, with 10 bases lining up with TRBD1. The DNA of the CDR3 is TGCGCCAGCAGCCAAATGATCAACCGGGACAGGGGAAACTATGGCTACACCTTC. This translates into CASSQMINRDRGNYGYTF.